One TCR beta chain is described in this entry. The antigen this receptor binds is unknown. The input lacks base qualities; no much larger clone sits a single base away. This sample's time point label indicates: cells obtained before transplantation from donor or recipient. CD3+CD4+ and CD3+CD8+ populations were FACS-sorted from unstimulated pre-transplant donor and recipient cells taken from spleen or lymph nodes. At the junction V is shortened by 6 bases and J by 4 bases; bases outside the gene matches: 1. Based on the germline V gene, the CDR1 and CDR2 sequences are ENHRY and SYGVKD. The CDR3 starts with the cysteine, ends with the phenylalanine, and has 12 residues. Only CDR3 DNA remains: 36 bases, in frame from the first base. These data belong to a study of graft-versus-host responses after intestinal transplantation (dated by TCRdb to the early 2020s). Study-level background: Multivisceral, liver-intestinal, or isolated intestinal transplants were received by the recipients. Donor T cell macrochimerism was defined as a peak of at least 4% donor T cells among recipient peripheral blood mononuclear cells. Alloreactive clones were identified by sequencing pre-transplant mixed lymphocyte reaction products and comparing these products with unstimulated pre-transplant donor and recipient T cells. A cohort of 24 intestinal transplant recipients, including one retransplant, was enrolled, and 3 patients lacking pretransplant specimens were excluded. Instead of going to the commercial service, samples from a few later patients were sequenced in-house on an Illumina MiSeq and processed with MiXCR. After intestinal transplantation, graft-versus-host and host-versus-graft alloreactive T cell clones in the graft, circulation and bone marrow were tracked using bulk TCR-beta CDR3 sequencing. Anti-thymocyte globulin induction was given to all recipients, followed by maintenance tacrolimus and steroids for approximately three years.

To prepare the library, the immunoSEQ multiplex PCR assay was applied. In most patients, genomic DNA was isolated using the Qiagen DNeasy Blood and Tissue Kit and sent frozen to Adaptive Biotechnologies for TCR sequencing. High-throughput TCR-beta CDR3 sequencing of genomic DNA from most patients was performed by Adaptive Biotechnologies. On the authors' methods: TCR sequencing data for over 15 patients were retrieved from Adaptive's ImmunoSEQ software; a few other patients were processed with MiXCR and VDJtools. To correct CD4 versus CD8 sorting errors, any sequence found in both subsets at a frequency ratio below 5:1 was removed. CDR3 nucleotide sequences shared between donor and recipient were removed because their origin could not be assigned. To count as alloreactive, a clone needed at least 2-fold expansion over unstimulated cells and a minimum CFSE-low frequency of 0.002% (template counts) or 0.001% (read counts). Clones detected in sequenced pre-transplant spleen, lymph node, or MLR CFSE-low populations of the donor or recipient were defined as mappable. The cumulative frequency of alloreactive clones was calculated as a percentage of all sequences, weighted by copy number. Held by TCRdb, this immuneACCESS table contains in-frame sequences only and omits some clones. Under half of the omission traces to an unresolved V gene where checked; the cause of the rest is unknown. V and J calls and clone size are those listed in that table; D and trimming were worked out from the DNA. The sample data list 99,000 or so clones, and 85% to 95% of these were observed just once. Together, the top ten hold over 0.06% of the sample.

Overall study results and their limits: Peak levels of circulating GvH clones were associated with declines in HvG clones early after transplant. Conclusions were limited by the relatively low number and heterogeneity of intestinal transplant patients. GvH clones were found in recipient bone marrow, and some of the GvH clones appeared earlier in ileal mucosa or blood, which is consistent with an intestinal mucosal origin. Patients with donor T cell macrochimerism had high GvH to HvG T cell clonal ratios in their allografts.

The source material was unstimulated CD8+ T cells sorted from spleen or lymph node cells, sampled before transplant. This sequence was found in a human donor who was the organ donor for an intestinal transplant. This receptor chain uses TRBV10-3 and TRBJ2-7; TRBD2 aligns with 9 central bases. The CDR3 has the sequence CAISAGGYEQYF. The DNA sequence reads TGTGCCATCAGCGCGGGGGGGTACGAGCAGTACTTC.